A selection of T cell receptor beta chains follows, all from one sample in a study of blood T cell repertoires in COVID-19. Sequencing was performed with immunoSEQ multiplex PCR; in TCRdb, only in-frame clones are kept and a portion is missing. The table records about 170,000 clones, over 80% of them present only once. Source material: peripheral blood. Receptors were obtained from a woman aged 45-65 years with acute or convalescent COVID-19. CDR3s include the opening cysteine and the closing phenylalanine or tryptophan. D genes are given only for firm matches. Where a row states a size, it is once, few, many or the class of an expanded clone; other rows omit it.

v_call	clone_size	j_call	d_call	cdr3_nt	cdr3_aa
TRBV7-9	NA	TRBJ2-7	NA	TGTGCCAGCACCCGAGGGCCCGGCAACTCCTACGAGCAGTACTTC	CASTRGPGNSYEQYF
TRBV7-2	NA	TRBJ1-6	NA	TGTGCCAGCAGCCCGCGTGGTCAGGCCAATTCACCCCTCCACTTT	CASSPRGQANSPLHF
TRBV2	NA	TRBJ2-3	NA	TGTGCCAGCCAACCTTCAGGTAGCACAGATACGCAGTATTTT	CASQPSGSTDTQYF
TRBV27	once	TRBJ2-1	TRBD2	TGTGCCAGCAGTTTAAGGACTAGCGGGACCCAGCAGTTCTTC	CASSLRTSGTQQFF
TRBV7-3	NA	TRBJ2-3	NA	TGTGCCAGCAGCGGCGGAGATACGCAGTATTTT	CASSGGDTQYF
TRBV6-5	NA	TRBJ2-3	TRBD2	TGTGCCAGCAGTTTACTAGCGGCCACAGATACGCAGTATTTT	CASSLLAATDTQYF
TRBV7-2	NA	TRBJ1-1	TRBD1	TGTGCCAGCAGCCGGACAGGTGAGAACACTGAAGCTTTCTTT	CASSRTGENTEAFF
TRBV7-9	NA	TRBJ2-2	TRBD2	TGTGCCAGCATCCCTCCGACTAGCCTGAACACCGGGGAGCTGTTTTTT	CASIPPTSLNTGELFF
TRBV3-1/TRBV3-2	NA	TRBJ2-5	NA	TGTGCCAGCAGTCGAGAAGAGACCCAGTACTTC	CASSREETQYF
TRBV11-3	NA	TRBJ2-7	NA	TGTGCCAGCAGCTTAGATCAGGGGAGTAGCGCCTACGAGCAGTACTTC	CASSLDQGSSAYEQYF
TRBV9	NA	TRBJ1-4	NA	TGTGCCAGCAGCGCCGGGATAACATCCGAAAAACTGTTTTTT	CASSAGITSEKLFF
TRBV28	once	TRBJ1-5	TRBD1	TGTGCCAGCAGCCCGACAGGGGGCGCCTATCAGCCCCAGCATTTT	CASSPTGGAYQPQHF
TRBV6-4	NA	TRBJ2-1	NA	TGTGCCAGCAAGGGGATCGAACAGTATTTGTTCTTC	CASKGIEQYLFF
TRBV6-1	NA	TRBJ1-1	NA	TGTGCCAGCAGTGAATATGCGAGGCGGACTGAAGCTTTCTTT	CASSEYARRTEAFF
TRBV11-2	NA	TRBJ2-1	NA	TGTGCCAGCAGCCCTGACACTAGCTCCTACAATGAGCAGTTCTTC	CASSPDTSSYNEQFF
TRBV13	NA	TRBJ1-4	NA	TGTGCCAGCAGCTTAGGAGGGAGGGCTGCAACTAATGAAAAACTGTTTTTT	CASSLGGRAATNEKLFF
TRBV11-2	NA	TRBJ1-6	TRBD1	TGTGCCAGCAGCTTAGATAGTTCGAGACAGGGTGGCAATTCACCCCTCCACTTT	CASSLDSSRQGGNSPLHF
TRBV28	NA	TRBJ2-7	NA	TGTGCCAGCACCCCGCCCGGTCGAGAGCAGTACTTC	CASTPPGREQYF
TRBV19	NA	TRBJ2-7	TRBD2	TGTGCCAGTAGTCGAAGTATAGTAGCGGGAAGTGTTCTCTACGAGCAGTACTTC	CASSRSIVAGSVLYEQYF
TRBV6-5	NA	TRBJ2-7	NA	TGTGCCAGCAGGTTGACAGTTAGCTCCTACGAGCAGTACTTC	CASRLTVSSYEQYF
TRBV25-1	NA	TRBJ2-7	TRBD1	TGTGCCAGCAGCCCAATCCCGGGACAGGGGGCCTACGAGCAGTACTTC	CASSPIPGQGAYEQYF
TRBV11-1	NA	TRBJ2-5	NA	TGTGCCAGCACCGCAGGGGGGCAGGGCAAAGAGACCCAGTACTTC	CASTAGGQGKETQYF
TRBV5-6	NA	TRBJ1-2	TRBD1	TGTGCCAGCAGCCGACCTGGACAGGGGCTGGACGGCTACACCTTC	CASSRPGQGLDGYTF
TRBV18	NA	TRBJ1-6	TRBD1	TGTGCCAGCTCACCTAGTAAAGGGGGCGGTTCACCCCTCCACTTT	CASSPSKGGGSPLHF
TRBV7-2	NA	TRBJ2-2	NA	TGTGCCAGCAGCCTTCAATCGAGACTGCTCTACACCGGGGAGCTGTTTTTT	CASSLQSRLLYTGELFF
TRBV6-1	NA	TRBJ2-5	TRBD1	TGTGCCAGCAGTGAAACTCAGGGGGCGGGAGAGACCCAGTACTTC	CASSETQGAGETQYF
TRBV5-8	NA	TRBJ1-2	NA	TGTGCCAGCAGAGGGGGGGCCGGAGAGCGCTATGGCTACACCTTC	CASRGGAGERYGYTF
TRBV6-2/TRBV6-3	NA	TRBJ2-3	TRBD2	TGTGCCAGCAGTCTAACTAGCGGGATTCGTACAGATACGCAGTATTTT	CASSLTSGIRTDTQYF
TRBV6-5	NA	TRBJ1-3	NA	TGTGCCAGCAGTTACACATCGTCTTACTCTGGAAACACCATATATTTT	CASSYTSSYSGNTIYF
TRBV7-3	once	TRBJ2-2	NA	TGTGCCAGCAGCTTAATGTTCCCGGGAAACACCGGGGAGCTGTTTTTT	CASSLMFPGNTGELFF
TRBV4-1	few	TRBJ2-7	NA	TGCGCCAGCAGCCAAGAGCCCCTGGCCGAGCAGTACTTC	CASSQEPLAEQYF